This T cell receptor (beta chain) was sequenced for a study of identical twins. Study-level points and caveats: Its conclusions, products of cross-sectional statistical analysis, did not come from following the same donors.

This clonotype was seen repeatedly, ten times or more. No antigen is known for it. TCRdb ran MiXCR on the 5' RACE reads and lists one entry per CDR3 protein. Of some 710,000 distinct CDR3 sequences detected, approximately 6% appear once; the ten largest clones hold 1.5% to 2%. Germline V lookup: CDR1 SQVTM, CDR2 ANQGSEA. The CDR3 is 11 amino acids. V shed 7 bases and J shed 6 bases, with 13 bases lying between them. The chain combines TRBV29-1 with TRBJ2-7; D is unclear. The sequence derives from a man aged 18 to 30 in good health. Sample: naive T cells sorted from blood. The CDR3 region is CSAVDSLEQYF. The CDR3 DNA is TGCAGCGCCGTCGACTCCCTCGAGCAGTACTTC.